The entry below gives a single TCR beta chain sequence along with its context. It was RNA transcripts that yielded the amplified TCR beta CDR3 regions. TCR CDR3 underwent first-round RT-PCR with the HTBI primer set. MiXCR, applied by TCRdb to the multiplex PCR reads, yields one record per CDR3 protein. The profile shows a few hundred thousand distinct CDR3 sequences, around 22% of them singletons. The data were taken from a study of T cells in Graves' hyperthyroidism and ophthalmopathy. The germline CDR1 and CDR2 sequences are MDHEN and SYDVKM. The V gene lost 6 bases and the J gene lost 7 bases, with 12 bases spanning the gap. The CDR3 loop spans 12 amino acids.

This clonotype was obtained from a man under 40 with Graves' ophthalmopathy. This chain connects TRBV28 to TRBJ1-1; TRBD1 might be the D (5 bases). The sequencing input was blood. CDR3 bases: TGTGCCAGCAGAATTCTCGGGGGTGAAGCTTTCTTT. Translation: CASRILGGEAFF.